These 9 T cell receptor beta chains share one sample of origin, sequenced in a study of blood T cell repertoires in COVID-19. TCRdb keeps only in-frame clones here, not all; method: immunoSEQ multiplex PCR. The sample has tens of thousands of clones; under 90% are singletons. Material: peripheral blood. Receptors originate from a woman aged 80 or over with active or convalescent COVID-19.

The chain has TRBV5-4 and TRBJ1-2, with 8 positions matching TRBD1. The CDR3 length is 13 residues. Germline CDR1 reads SGHNT; CDR2 reads YYREEE (reference sequence). The V segment lost 4 bases and the J segment 6 bases; nucleotides outside the gene matches: 5. CDR3: CASSPGQGNGYTF. As DNA, the CDR3 is TGTGCCAGCAGCCCTGGACAGGGAAATGGCTACACCTTC.

This clone was observed once. The chain couples TRBV2 to TRBJ1-5, with D unresolved. Between the trimmed V and J ends, which lost 4 bases and 0 bases, there was a span of 7 bases. Germline V gene sequence: CDR1 SNHLY, CDR2 FYNNEI. The CDR3 runs to 14 residues. The CDR3 reads CASSGHSSNQPQHF. In DNA form, the CDR3 reads TGTGCCAGCAGTGGACACAGTAGCAATCAGCCCCAGCATTTT.

The chain uses TRBV25-1 and TRBJ1-1; D is perhaps TRBD1 (5 bases). Germline CDR1 MGHDK, CDR2 SYGVNS. V dropped 1 base and J dropped 4 bases, with 10 bases sitting between them. The CDR3 length is 14 residues. The CDR3 nucleotides read TGTGCCAGCAGTGAATTGGGGGGGAGCACTGAAGCTTTCTTT. Amino acids: CASSELGGSTEAFF. The variable domain in full, with the rest retrieved from reference TRBV25-1 and TRBJ1-1, is EADIYQTPRYLVIGTGKKITLECSQTMGHDKMYWYQQDPGMELHLIHYSYGVNSTEKGDLSSESTVSRIRTEHFPLTLESARPSHTSQYLCASSELGGSTEAFFGQGTRLTVV.

The chain joins TRBV18 to TRBJ2-5; TRBD1 agrees at 8 bases. Germline V gene data show CDR1 as KGHSH and CDR2 as LQKENI. The CDR3 sequence is 15 residues long. V lost 3 bases, J lost 5 bases, and 8 bases stayed unmatched. The CDR3 region is CASSPKTGVSETQYF. CDR3 coding DNA: TGTGCCAGCTCACCCAAGACAGGGGTGTCGGAGACCCAGTACTTC.

The rearrangement uses TRBV6-2 or TRBV6-3 and TRBJ2-5; TRBD2 agrees at 8 bases. This CDR3 comprises 16 residues. The V and J ends lost 6 bases and 1 base, in that order; junction bases with no gene match: 10. Germline loops: CDR1 MNHEY, CDR2 SVGEGT. The CDR3 DNA follows: TGTGCCAGCAGACCTCAGCGGGGGCCGACCCAAGAGACCCAGTACTTC. Its protein product is CASRPQRGPTQETQYF.

This clone was observed a few times. The chain employs TRBV24-1 and TRBJ2-1; D is perhaps TRBD1 (5 bases). Trimming removed 6 bases at V and 4 bases at J, with 12 bases between. The CDR3 has 14 amino acids. Per germline, CDR1 KGHDR and CDR2 SFDVKD. The CDR3 bases are TGTGCCACCAGTCATAGGGGCCCATACAATGAGCAGTTCTTC. Translation: CATSHRGPYNEQFF.

The chain joins TRBV18 to TRBJ2-1; maybe TRBD2 (6 bases). V lost 4 bases and J 4 bases, leaving 20 bases between the germline ends. Germline values: CDR1 KGHSH, CDR2 LQKENI. This CDR3 has 17 residues. The CDR3 DNA follows: TGTGCCAGCTCACGAACGAGGGACTCTCTTTGGTACAATGAGCAGTTCTTC. It specifies CASSRTRDSLWYNEQFF. The full variable domain, with the rest looked up from reference TRBV18 and TRBJ2-1, is NAGVMQNPRHLVRRRGQEARLRCSPMKGHSHVYWYRQLPEEGLKFMVYLQKENIIDESGMPKERFSAEFPKEGPSILRIQQVVRGDSAAYFCASSRTRDSLWYNEQFFGPGTRLTVL.

V usage is TRBV21-1 and J usage is TRBJ1-2; the table names TRBD1, a call not compared with the DNA. TRBV21-1 is a pseudogene segment. The CDR3 spans 13 residues. The CDR3 DNA follows: TGTGCCACCCCCACAGGGGAAAGCCATGGCTACACCTTC. It yields the protein CATPTGESHGYTF.

V usage is TRBV6-5 and J usage is TRBJ1-1; 11 nucleotides agree with TRBD1. The CDR3 runs to 14 residues. Trimming took 6 bases from V and 4 from J; bases not matched to a gene: 4. Germline V gene lookup returns CDR1 MNHEY and CDR2 SVGAGI. The CDR3, as DNA: TGTGCCAGCAGAACCGGGACAGGGGGCACTGAAGCTTTCTTT. Translating it yields CASRTGTGGTEAFF.